These 32 T cell receptor beta chains were sequenced from one sample in a study of blood T cell repertoires in COVID-19. The assay was immunoSEQ multiplex PCR, and TCRdb's table has in-frame clones only and misses some. The sample lists a few hundred thousand clones; approximately 90% were seen once. Sequencing was done on a sample of PBMCs or T cells enriched from blood (not recorded which). The receptors stem from a middle-aged woman who had been exposed to COVID-19.

The J gene is TRBJ2-3, the V gene TRBV24-1; 7 bases align to TRBD1. Trimming cost V 3 bases and J 1 base; bases outside gene matches: 0. From germline, CDR1 is KGHDR and CDR2 SFDVKD. The CDR3 covers 14 residues. Here the CDR3 DNA reads TGTGCCACCAGTGATACAGGGGGCACAGATACGCAGTATTTT. Translated: CATSDTGGTDTQYF.

The chain carries TRBV27 and TRBJ1-1, with TRBD1 as a possible D gene (6 bases). The V end was cut by 7 bases, the J end by 1 base, with 13 bases between. The germline CDR1 and CDR2 sequences are MNHEY and SMNVEV (reference sequence). CDR3 length: 14 amino acids. CDR3: CASNLGRGNTEAFF. For the CDR3, the DNA is TGTGCCAGCAATCTCGGCAGGGGGAACACTGAAGCTTTCTTT.

The chain links TRBV19 to TRBJ2-3, with 8 bases fitting TRBD2. From germline, CDR1 is LNHDA and CDR2 SQIVND (reference sequence). J lost 5 bases, V lost 5 bases, and 9 bases had no gene match. The CDR3 consists of 15 residues. This CDR3 is CASSERGGFLDTQYF. DNA for the CDR3: TGTGCCAGTAGTGAACGGGGGGGCTTTTTAGATACGCAGTATTTT.

The chain recombines TRBV30 with TRBJ2-3; 11 positions match TRBD2. The CDR3 has 17 amino acids. With V trimmed by 4 bases and J by 4 bases, 13 bases remained unmatched. CDR1 is GTSNPN, CDR2 SVGIG, per germline (reference sequence). The CDR3 loop is CAWTPGLAVSGPDTQYF. CDR3 in DNA: TGTGCCTGGACTCCGGGACTAGCGGTCTCGGGCCCAGATACGCAGTATTTT.

This clone came up a few times. The rearrangement links TRBV10-3 to TRBJ1-1; a weak D match, TRBD1 (6 bases). The CDR3 has 13 residues. Trimming stripped 6 bases from V and 1 base from J, with 9 bases between. The germline V gene has CDR1 ENHRY and CDR2 SYGVKD. CDR3 DNA: TGTGCCATCAGGGTGACAGGGAACACTGAAGCTTTCTTT. Protein: CAIRVTGNTEAFF.

The chain combines TRBV2 with TRBJ2-6; the D is unclear. V was clipped by 9 bases and J by 4 bases, with 10 bases between them. The CDR3 runs to 13 residues. Germline V gene data show CDR1 as SNHLY and CDR2 as FYNNEI. CDR3 loop: CARTSTGANVLTF. In DNA form, the CDR3 reads TGTGCCAGGACTTCGACCGGGGCCAACGTCCTGACTTTC.

The chain couples TRBV5-1 to TRBJ1-2; 7 bases match TRBD1. After removal of 4 bases from V and 7 bases from J, the junction contained 16 bases not matched to a gene. The CDR3 loop spans 16 amino acids. Germline CDR1 and CDR2: SGHRS and YFSETQ. The CDR3 DNA follows: TGCGCCAGCAGCCCTCAGTCTACAGGGGCAGGAGCTGGCTACACCTTC. The encoded protein is CASSPQSTGAGAGYTF. Full variable domain (remainder filled in from reference TRBV5-1 and TRBJ1-2): KAGVTQTPRYLIKTRGQQVTLSCSPISGHRSVSWYQQTPGQGLQFLFEYFSETQRNKGNFPGRFSGRQFSNSRSEMNVSTLELGDSALYLCASSPQSTGAGAGYTFGSGTRLTVV.

CDR3 amino acids: CASSARLAGQGEQYF. The CDR3 nucleotides are TGTGCCAGCAGCGCCCGACTAGCGGGACAGGGCGAGCAGTACTTC. This rearrangement joins TRBV7-8 to TRBJ2-7; TRBD2 aligns across 11 bases. Trimming took 5 bases from V and 6 from J; bases not matched to a gene: 9. The CDR3 runs to 15 residues. From germline, CDR1 is SGHVS and CDR2 FQNEAQ.

The chain joins TRBV12-5 to TRBJ2-6, with D perhaps TRBD2 (5 bases). The germline CDR1 and CDR2 sequences are LGHNT and FRNRAP. The CDR3 length is 13 residues. Trimming left V 7 bases short and J 4 bases short, with 8 bases between. CDR3 DNA sequence: TGTGCTAGTGTCCCTAGCGGGGCCAACGTCCTGACTTTC. Translated: CASVPSGANVLTF.

This clone is a singleton in its sample. V and J are TRBV15 and TRBJ1-2, with a tentative D call TRBD1 (6 bases). V was shortened by 1 base and J by 6 bases, with 12 bases between the two germline ends. Germline V gene data show CDR1 as LNHNV and CDR2 as YYDKDF (reference sequence). This CDR3 spans 14 amino acids. The CDR3 here is CATSRVGGLNGYTF. Here the CDR3 DNA reads TGTGCCACCAGCAGAGTGGGGGGGCTTAATGGCTACACCTTC.

V usage is TRBV5-1 and J usage is TRBJ2-1; 7 nucleotides match TRBD1. With V trimmed by 0 bases and J by 4 bases, 4 bases remained unmatched. The length of the CDR3 is 15 residues. Germline V gives CDR1 SGHRS, CDR2 YFSETQ. In DNA form, the CDR3 reads TGCGCCAGCAGCTTGGAAGGGACAGCTTACAATGAGCAGTTCTTC. The encoded protein is CASSLEGTAYNEQFF.

The chain combines TRBV5-1 with TRBJ1-2; possible D gene TRBD1, 5 bases. CDR1 is SGHRS, CDR2 YFSETQ, per germline. This CDR3 is 15 amino acids long. Deletions cut 4 bases from V and 3 bases from J, with 16 bases between. The CDR3 coding sequence is TGCGCCAGCAGCCAAAGGACACCGCCTGACTATGGCTACACCTTC. It encodes CASSQRTPPDYGYTF.

The chain uses TRBV2 and TRBJ1-1; D gene unclear. This CDR3 contains 14 residues. Germline loops: CDR1 SNHLY, CDR2 FYNNEI. Trimming left V 7 bases short and J 0 bases short, with 12 bases between. CDR3: CASIEEPMNTEAFF. In DNA form, the CDR3 reads TGTGCCAGCATCGAGGAGCCCATGAACACTGAAGCTTTCTTT.

The CDR3 sequence is CASSELVGRRRQRLETQYF. CDR3 bases: TGTGCCAGCAGTGAATTGGTCGGTCGGCGGCGGCAAAGGTTAGAGACCCAGTACTTC. The V call is TRBV2, the J call TRBJ2-5; unclear D gene. Germline V gene data show CDR1 as SNHLY and CDR2 as FYNNEI. The CDR3 has 19 residues. V lost 2 bases, J lost 4 bases, and 26 bases lay in between. Complete variable domain (other parts from reference TRBV2 and TRBJ2-5): EPEVTQTPSHQVTQMGQEVILRCVPISNHLYFYWYRQILGQKVEFLVSFYNNEISEKSEIFDDQFSVERPDGSNFTLKIRSTKLEDSAMYFCASSELVGRRRQRLETQYFGPGTRLLVL.

The chain uses TRBV12-3 or TRBV12-4 and TRBJ1-1; D remains unclear. CDR3 size: 13 residues. V gave up 6 bases and J gave up 7 bases, with 15 bases separating them. CDR3 bases: TGTGCCAGCAGACTTCACCCCGTAATTGAAGCTTTCTTT. This gives the protein CASRLHPVIEAFF.

The V call is TRBV6-5, the J call TRBJ2-7, with a tentative D call TRBD2 (6 bases). Trimming pared 6 bases from V and 3 bases from J, leaving 12 bases between. The CDR3 is made up of 13 amino acids. Looked up from germline, CDR1 is MNHEY and CDR2 is SVGAGI. CDR3 coding DNA: TGTGCCAGCAGCCAGGTGGGAGGCTACGAGCAGTACTTC. Protein sequence: CASSQVGGYEQYF.

This clone was seen just once. The V gene is TRBV13, the J gene TRBJ2-1; D is unresolved. V lost 1 base to trimming and J lost 4 bases, with 8 bases between them. CDR3 length: 14 amino acids. Germline V gene sequence: CDR1 PRHDT, CDR2 FYEKMQ (reference sequence). The CDR3 nucleotides are TGTGCCAGCAGCTTAGCGGGTCAATACAATGAGCAGTTCTTC. It specifies CASSLAGQYNEQFF.

This clone occurred once. The chain combines TRBV7-3 with TRBJ2-1; TRBD2 agrees at 12 bases. Losses at the gene ends were 5 bases for V and 9 bases for J; bases not matched to a gene: 17. CDR3 length: 18 amino acids. Looked up from germline, CDR1 is SGHTA and CDR2 is FQGTGA. The CDR3 spells CASSRQGSLAGGPSEQFF. CDR3 in DNA: TGTGCCAGCAGCCGACAGGGGTCCCTAGCGGGGGGGCCTTCTGAGCAGTTCTTC.

The CDR3 loop reads CASSGGTGYGYTF. The CDR3 region has the DNA TGTGCCAGCAGTGGAGGGACAGGCTATGGCTACACCTTC. The chain is built from TRBV2 and TRBJ1-2; 8 bases agree with TRBD1. This CDR3 region has 13 residues. V was clipped by 4 bases and J by 4 bases; unmatched bases: 2. Germline V gene data show CDR1 as SNHLY and CDR2 as FYNNEI. Combining the CDR3 with reference TRBV2 and TRBJ1-2 gives the whole variable domain EPEVTQTPSHQVTQMGQEVILRCVPISNHLYFYWYRQILGQKVEFLVSFYNNEISEKSEIFDDQFSVERPDGSNFTLKIRSTKLEDSAMYFCASSGGTGYGYTFGSGTRLTVV.

This rearrangement joins TRBV4-3 to TRBJ1-5, with D possibly TRBD1 on 5 matching bases. CDR3 length: 15 residues. Trimming removed 0 bases at V and 2 bases at J, with 8 bases between. The germline CDR1 and CDR2 sequences are LGHNA and YSLEER. The DNA of the CDR3 is TGCGCCAGCAGCCAAGACAGGGAAGGCAATCAGCCCCAGCATTTT. This gives the protein CASSQDREGNQPQHF.

V is TRBV19 and J is TRBJ1-6, with a tentative D call TRBD1 (6 bases). The CDR3 loop spans 13 amino acids. CDR1 is LNHDA, CDR2 SQIVND, per germline (reference sequence). V was pared by 3 bases and J by 10 bases, with 10 bases between. This CDR3 is CASSMGARSPLHF. The CDR3 DNA reads as TGTGCCAGTAGTATGGGGGCGCGCTCACCCCTCCACTTT. Full variable domain (missing parts from reference TRBV19 and TRBJ1-6): DGGITQSPKYLFRKEGQNVTLSCEQNLNHDAMYWYRQDPGQGLRLIYYSQIVNDFQKGDIAEGYSVSREKKESFPLTVTSAQKNPTAFYLCASSMGARSPLHFGNGTRLTVT.

The chain combines TRBV7-9 with TRBJ1-1, with TRBD1 matching 7 bases. CDR3 size: 13 residues. Per the germline V gene, CDR1 is SEHNR and CDR2 is FQNEAQ (reference sequence). With V trimmed by 3 bases and J by 4 bases, 2 bases remained unmatched. Written as DNA, the CDR3 is TGTGCCAGCAGCTTGACAGGGCTCACTGAAGCTTTCTTT. Translation: CASSLTGLTEAFF.

The J gene is TRBJ2-7, the V gene TRBV4-1, with 10 bases lining up with TRBD1. Trimming took 1 base from V and 6 from J; bases not matched to a gene: 12. The CDR3 is 17 amino acids. Germline CDR1 and CDR2: MGHRA and YSYEKL. DNA of the CDR3: TGCGCCAGCAGCCAAGCCGCCTGGGACAGGGGATTAGGCGAGCAGTACTTC. Amino acid sequence: CASSQAAWDRGLGEQYF.

This chain uses TRBV6-5 with TRBJ2-1; 14 positions match TRBD2. Germline CDR1 is MNHEY and CDR2 is SVGAGI. The CDR3 runs to 15 residues. Germline trimming cut 7 bases from V and 10 bases from J; bases unmatched to any gene: 9. CDR3 nucleotides: TGTGCCAGCACCGGGGGGACTAGCGGGAGTAAGGAGCAGTTCTTC. Its protein is CASTGGTSGSKEQFF.

The CDR3 DNA is TGTGCCAGCAGCTTGTTTCGGGGCACTGAAGCTTTCTTT. This codes for CASSLFRGTEAFF. The rearrangement links TRBV7-3 to TRBJ1-1; D call uncertain. V was cut by 3 bases and J by 4 bases, with 9 bases left in between. The CDR3 is made up of 13 amino acids. From germline, CDR1 is SGHTA and CDR2 FQGTGA.

This clone appeared a single time. V and J are TRBV29-1 and TRBJ2-7, with D possibly matching TRBD1 (6 bases). The germline V gene encodes CDR1 SQVTM and CDR2 ANQGSEA. V was trimmed by 7 bases and J by 2 bases, leaving 18 bases between them. This CDR3 spans 14 amino acids. CDR3 residues: CSALSTGQTYEQYF. The CDR3 DNA follows: TGCAGCGCATTATCTACCGGACAGACCTACGAGCAGTACTTC.

The gene calls are TRBV11-2 and TRBJ2-7; 7 bases line up with TRBD1. The V gene's germline CDR1 is SGHAT and CDR2 FQNNGV. V gave up 1 base and J gave up 0 bases; unmatched junction bases: 6. CDR3 length: 16 residues. CDR3 sequence (DNA): TGTGCCAGCAGCTTAGGTTTCGCAGGGGGCTCCTACGAGCAGTACTTC. It yields the protein CASSLGFAGGSYEQYF.

J is TRBJ1-1 and V is TRBV6-5, with 8 bases lining up with TRBD1. Per the germline V gene, CDR1 is MNHEY and CDR2 is SVGAGI. The CDR3 is 15 residues long. V was pared by 4 bases and J by 11 bases, with 15 bases of the junction left unmatched. CDR3 sequence (DNA): TGTGCCAGCAGTTCCACAGAGGGGTCCCGACAGGGGGCTTTCTTT. This translates into CASSSTEGSRQGAFF.

CDR3 coding DNA: TGTGCCAGCAGTGAACGCAACTCCAATTTGGAAAAACTGTTTTTT. The encoded protein is CASSERNSNLEKLFF. This chain links TRBV2 with TRBJ1-4; unclear D gene. The ends were cut back, 2 bases at V and 8 bases at J, with 15 bases in the middle. This CDR3 is built from 15 residues. CDR1 and CDR2 (germline): SNHLY, FYNNEI.

The chain couples TRBV29-1 to TRBJ1-2; 10 bases are shared with TRBD1. Looked up from germline, CDR1 is SQVTM and CDR2 is ANQGSEA. The ends lost 6 bases at V and 4 bases at J; junction bases unmatched: 2. This CDR3 comprises 12 residues. The CDR3 DNA follows: TGCAGCGTGTGGACAGGGGGCTATGGCTACACCTTC. This translates into CSVWTGGYGYTF.

In its sample, this clone was seen a few times. This rearrangement joins TRBV21-1 to TRBJ1-4. TRBV21-1 is given as a pseudogene. CDR3 length: 9 residues. The CDR3 sequence: CASREKLFF. The CDR3 DNA reads as TGTGCCAGCCGGGAGAAACTGTTTTTT.

This sequence joins TRBV25-1 and TRBJ2-7, with TRBD2 matching over 10 bases. The germline gives CDR1 MGHDK, CDR2 SYGVNS. V lost 4 bases, J lost 3 bases, and 6 bases stayed unmatched. The CDR3 contains 15 residues. The CDR3 is CASSVWTSGGYEQYF. The CDR3 DNA reads TGTGCCAGCAGTGTTTGGACTAGCGGAGGCTACGAGCAGTACTTC.